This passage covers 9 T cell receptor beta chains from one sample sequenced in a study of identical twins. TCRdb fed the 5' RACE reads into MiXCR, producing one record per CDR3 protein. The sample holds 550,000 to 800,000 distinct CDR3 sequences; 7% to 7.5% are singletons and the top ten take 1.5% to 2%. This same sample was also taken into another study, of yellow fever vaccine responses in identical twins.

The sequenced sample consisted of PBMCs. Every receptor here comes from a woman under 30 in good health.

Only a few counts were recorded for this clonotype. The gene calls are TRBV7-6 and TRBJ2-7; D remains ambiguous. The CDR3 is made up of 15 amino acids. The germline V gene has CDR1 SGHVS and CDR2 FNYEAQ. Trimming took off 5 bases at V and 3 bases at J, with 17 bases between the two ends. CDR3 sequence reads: CASSQEYGWGYEQYV. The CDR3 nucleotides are TGTGCCAGCAGCCAAGAGTACGGCTGGGGCTACGAGCAGTACGTC.

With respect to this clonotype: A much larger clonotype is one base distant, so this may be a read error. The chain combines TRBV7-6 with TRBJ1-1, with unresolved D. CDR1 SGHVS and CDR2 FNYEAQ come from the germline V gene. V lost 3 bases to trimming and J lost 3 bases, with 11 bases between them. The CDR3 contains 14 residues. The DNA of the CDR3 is TGTGCCAGCAGCTTTAGTCGTGCGGACACTGAAGCTTTCTTT. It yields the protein CASSFSRADTEAFF.

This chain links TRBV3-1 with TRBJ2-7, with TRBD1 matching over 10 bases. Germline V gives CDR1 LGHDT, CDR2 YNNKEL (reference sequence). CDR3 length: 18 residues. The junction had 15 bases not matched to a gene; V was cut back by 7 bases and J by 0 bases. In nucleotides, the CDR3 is TGTGCCAGCAACATACCTGGGACAGGGGCGCCGGTCTCCTACGAGCAGTACGTC. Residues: CASNIPGTGAPVSYEQYV.

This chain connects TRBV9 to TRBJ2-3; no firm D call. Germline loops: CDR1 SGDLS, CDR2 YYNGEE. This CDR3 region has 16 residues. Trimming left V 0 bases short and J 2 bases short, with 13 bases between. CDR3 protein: CASSVGLGPHTDTQYF. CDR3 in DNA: TGTGCCAGCAGCGTAGGTCTAGGACCTCACACAGATACGCAGTATTTT.

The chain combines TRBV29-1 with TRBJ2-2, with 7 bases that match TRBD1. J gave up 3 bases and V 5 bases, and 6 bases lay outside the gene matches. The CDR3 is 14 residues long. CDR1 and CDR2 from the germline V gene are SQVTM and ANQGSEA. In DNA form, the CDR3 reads TGCAGCGTTACCGACACAGGGGACACCGGGGAGCTGTTTTTT. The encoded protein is CSVTDTGDTGELFF.

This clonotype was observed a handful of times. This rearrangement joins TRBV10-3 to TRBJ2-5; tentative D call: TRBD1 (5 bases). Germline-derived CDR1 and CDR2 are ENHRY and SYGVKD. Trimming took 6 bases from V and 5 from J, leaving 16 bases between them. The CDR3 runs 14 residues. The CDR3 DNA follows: TGTGCCATCAGCCCAGGGTTATCCTCGGAGACCCAGTACTTC. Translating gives CAISPGLSSETQYF.

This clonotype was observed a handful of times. Here the CDR3 reads CASSLEALAEYEQYF. In DNA form, the CDR3 reads TGTGCCAGCAGCTTAGAGGCCCTAGCTGAGTACGAGCAGTACTTC. The chain is built from TRBV11-2 and TRBJ2-7; weak D call: TRBD2 (5 bases). This CDR3 contains 15 residues. Trimming took off 0 bases at V and 4 bases at J, with 13 bases between the two ends. Germline V CDR1 and CDR2: SGHAT, FQNNGV. The complete variable domain, with remaining parts taken from reference TRBV11-2 and TRBJ2-7, reads EAGVAQSPRYKIIEKRQSVAFWCNPISGHATLYWYQQILGQGPKLLIQFQNNGVVDDSQLPKDRFSAERLKGVDSTLKIQPAKLEDSAVYLCASSLEALAEYEQYFGPGTRLTVT.

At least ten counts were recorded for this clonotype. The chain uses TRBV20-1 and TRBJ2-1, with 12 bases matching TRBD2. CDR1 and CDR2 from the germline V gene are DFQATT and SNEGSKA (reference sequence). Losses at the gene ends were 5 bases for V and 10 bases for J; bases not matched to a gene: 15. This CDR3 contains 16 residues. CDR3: CSADTPGLAGPGEQFF. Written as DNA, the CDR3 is TGCAGTGCTGACACCCCTGGACTAGCGGGACCAGGCGAGCAGTTCTTC.

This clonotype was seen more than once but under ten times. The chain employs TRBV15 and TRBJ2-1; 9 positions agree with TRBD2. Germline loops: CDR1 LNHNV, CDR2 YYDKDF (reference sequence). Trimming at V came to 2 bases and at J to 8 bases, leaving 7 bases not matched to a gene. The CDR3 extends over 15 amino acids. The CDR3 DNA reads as TGTGCCACCAGCAGACTGGCGGGAGGGCCCCATGAGCAGTTCTTC. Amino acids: CATSRLAGGPHEQFF. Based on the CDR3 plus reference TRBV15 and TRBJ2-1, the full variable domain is DAMVIQNPRYQVTQFGKPVTLSCSQTLNHNVMYWYQQKSSQAPKLLFHYYDKDFNNEADTPDNFQSRRPNTSFCFLDIRSPGLGDTAMYLCATSRLAGGPHEQFFGPGTRLTVL.